Below, 30 T cell receptor beta chains from the same sample are listed, as sequenced in a study of T cells in Graves' hyperthyroidism and ophthalmopathy. RNA transcripts were the template for amplifying TCR beta CDR3 regions. The TCR CDR3 first-round RT-PCR relied on the HTBI primer set. TCRdb re-analysed the multiplex PCR reads in MiXCR, keeping a single row per CDR3 protein. The sample gives about 720,000 distinct CDR3 sequences, over 15% of which show up once; over 15% is in the top ten. The specimen was blood. These receptor sequences come from a woman in her forties or fifties with Graves' hyperthyroidism that later progressed to Graves' ophthalmopathy.

This clonotype occurred many times. J is TRBJ2-1 and V is TRBV3-1; 9 bases map to TRBD2. The CDR3 covers 15 residues. The V and J ends lost 1 base and 8 bases, in that order; junction bases with no gene match: 6. Germline CDR1 is LGHDT and CDR2 is YNNKEL (reference sequence). The CDR3 loop is CASSQAAGGVDEQFF. CDR3 coding DNA: TGTGCCAGCAGCCAAGCAGCGGGGGGTGTCGATGAGCAGTTCTTC.

This clonotype appeared a few times. J is TRBJ2-7 and V is TRBV11-2, with D perhaps assigned TRBD1 or TRBD2 (5 bases each). CDR1 SGHAT and CDR2 FQNNGV come from the germline V gene. CDR3 length equals 16 residues. Trimming removed 5 bases at V and 4 bases at J, with 21 bases between. For the CDR3, the DNA is TGTGCCAGCAGCACGGGACCGGGACCCCGAGTATACGAGCAGTACTTC. Translated, it gives CASSTGPGPRVYEQYF.

V is TRBV12-3 or TRBV12-4 and J is TRBJ2-5; D is unresolved. Trimming left V 6 bases short and J 5 bases short, with 13 bases between. The CDR3 totals 13 residues. The CDR3 nucleotides are TGTGCCAGCAGACGGACCTTGGGGGAGACCCAGTACTTC. As protein: CASRRTLGETQYF.

The chain links TRBV29-1 to TRBJ1-1, with D unclear. Germline V lookup: CDR1 SQVTM, CDR2 ANQGSEA. Trimming cost V 4 bases and J 1 base, with 10 bases left between them. The CDR3 has 13 amino acids. The CDR3 here is CSVAVQTNTEAFF. CDR3 sequence (DNA): TGCAGCGTTGCGGTACAAACGAACACTGAAGCTTTCTTT.

In its sample, this clonotype was seen a few times. The CDR3 end shows no conserved phenylalanine or tryptophan, and so a read error is likely. This chain joins TRBV9 and TRBJ2-2; perhaps TRBD2 as D (7 bases). The CDR3 contains 16 residues. Trimming cost V 2 bases and J 0 bases, with 11 bases left between them. Germline V gene lookup returns CDR1 SGDLS and CDR2 YYNGEE. The CDR3 sequence is CASSVGGRPNTGELFS. CDR3 in DNA: TGTGCCAGCAGCGTGGGGGGGCGCCCGAACACCGGGGAGCTGTTTTCT.

In its sample, this clonotype was seen many times. The chain couples TRBV11-1 to TRBJ1-1; D remains unclear. Germline CDR1 is SGHAT and CDR2 is FQDESV (reference sequence). This CDR3 has 15 residues. V shed 0 bases and J shed 12 bases, with 20 bases lying between them. The CDR3 here is CASSLAPAENRGSFF. CDR3 sequence (DNA): TGTGCCAGCAGCTTAGCCCCGGCGGAGAACCGGGGATCTTTCTTT.

This clonotype was observed at least ten times. This chain connects TRBV6-1 to TRBJ1-3; unclear D gene. The V end was cut by 6 bases, the J end by 0 bases, with 9 bases between. Per the germline V gene, CDR1 is MNHNS and CDR2 is SASEGT. The CDR3 covers 14 residues. The CDR3 here is CASRATVSGNTIYF. The CDR3 coding sequence is TGTGCCAGCAGAGCGACCGTCTCTGGAAACACCATATATTTT.

The rearrangement uses TRBV27 and TRBJ2-1; TRBD2 matches 9 bases. Trimming took 7 bases from V and 3 from J; bases not matched to a gene: 4. CDR1 is MNHEY, CDR2 SMNVEV, per germline (reference sequence). CDR3 size: 14 residues. This CDR3 reads CASTLAGSYNEQFF. DNA for the CDR3: TGTGCCAGCACCCTAGCGGGGAGCTACAATGAGCAGTTCTTC.

This clonotype was counted at least ten times. The chain uses TRBV27 and TRBJ1-1; possibly TRBD1 for D (5 bases). The CDR3 has 16 residues. Deletions cut 2 bases from V and 6 bases from J, with 19 bases between. CDR1 and CDR2 (germline): MNHEY, SMNVEV (reference sequence). CDR3 region: CASSLESGLRSAEAFF. Written as DNA, the CDR3 is TGTGCCAGCAGTTTAGAGTCAGGGCTTAGAAGTGCTGAAGCTTTCTTT.

This clonotype came up a few times. Germline is not matched at one junction end, which may reflect a read error. The gene calls are TRBV6-4 and TRBJ2-1, with D perhaps being TRBD1 or TRBD2 (5 bases each). This CDR3 contains 15 residues. Germline loops: CDR1 MRHNA, CDR2 SNTAGT. This CDR3 reads CASSYSPEGRDEQFF. The CDR3 nucleotides read TGTGCCAGCAGTTACTCTCCCGAGGGACGGGATGAGCAGTTCTTC.

This clonotype was observed a handful of times. The V and J genes are TRBV20-1 and TRBJ1-4; D not certain. The V gene's germline CDR1 is DFQATT and CDR2 SNEGSKA (reference sequence). The CDR3 covers 13 residues. V shed 3 bases and J shed 0 bases, with 5 bases lying between them. The chain's CDR3 is CSARLPTNEKLFF. CDR3 bases: TGCAGTGCTAGGTTACCAACTAATGAAAAACTGTTTTTT.

The chain is built from TRBV30 and TRBJ2-3; 10 bases agree with TRBD2. Germline CDR1 and CDR2: GTSNPN and SVGIG (reference sequence). The V segment lost 1 base and the J segment 3 bases; nucleotides outside the gene matches: 4. CDR3 length equals 15 residues. The CDR3 nucleotides read TGTGCCTGGAGTGAGGTAGCGGGGGGTACAGATACGCAGTATTTT. This encodes CAWSEVAGGTDTQYF.

The rearrangement links TRBV7-7 to TRBJ2-2; tentatively, D is TRBD1 (5 bases). The CDR3 length is 13 residues. CDR1 and CDR2 (germline): SSHAT, FNYEAQ (reference sequence). CDR3 amino acids: CAGSLDRSGELFF. The CDR3 coding sequence is TGTGCTGGCAGCTTAGACAGATCCGGGGAGCTGTTTTTT.

This chain uses TRBV5-4 with TRBJ2-7, with 8 bases identical to TRBD1. The CDR3 totals 14 residues. V was pared by 4 bases and J by 6 bases, with 9 bases of the junction left unmatched. Germline V gene sequence: CDR1 SGHNT, CDR2 YYREEE (reference sequence). DNA of the CDR3: TGTGCCAGCAGCCCTGGGACAGGCTCGGTCGAGCAGTACTTC. Amino acids: CASSPGTGSVEQYF.

This clonotype was detected a few times. The V call is TRBV5-4, the J call TRBJ2-7; weak D call: TRBD2 (6 bases). The V gene lost 3 bases and the J gene lost 3 bases, with 13 bases spanning the gap. From germline, CDR1 is SGHNT and CDR2 YYREEE (reference sequence). The CDR3 spans 14 residues. This CDR3 is CASSSWDSVYEQYF. The CDR3 DNA sequence: TGTGCCAGCAGCTCTTGGGACTCTGTCTACGAGCAGTACTTC.

This clonotype was seen repeatedly, ten times or more. This sequence joins TRBV3-1 and TRBJ1-2; D is possibly TRBD1 (5 bases). Trimming left V 4 bases short and J 4 bases short, with 13 bases between. The CDR3 runs 14 residues. Germline CDR1 is LGHDT and CDR2 is YNNKEL (reference sequence). For the CDR3, the DNA is TGTGCCAGCAGCCCCCAGGGTAGTATCTATGGCTACACCTTC. Protein: CASSPQGSIYGYTF.

The table lists this clonotype with many counts. This chain uses TRBV3-1 with TRBJ2-2, with TRBD2 matching over 7 bases. The germline gives CDR1 LGHDT, CDR2 YNNKEL (reference sequence). The ends lost 1 base at V and 6 bases at J; junction bases unmatched: 2. This CDR3 spans 14 amino acids. The CDR3: CASSQASGAGELFF. For the CDR3, the DNA is TGTGCCAGCAGCCAAGCAAGCGGGGCCGGGGAGCTGTTTTTT.

This chain connects TRBV12-3 or TRBV12-4 to TRBJ1-2, with D maybe TRBD1 (5 bases). The V end lost 6 bases, the J end lost 4 bases, and 18 bases lay between the germline ends. The CDR3 is made up of 15 amino acids. CDR3 bases: TGTGCCAGCAGCTGGGACGCCCCGAGTCGCTATGGCTACACCTTC. Translating it yields CASSWDAPSRYGYTF.

This clonotype was detected ten times or more. V and J are TRBV20-1 and TRBJ2-7; 11 bases align to TRBD1. V shed 5 bases, J shed 3 bases, and the junction held 9 bases outside the gene matches. CDR3 length: 15 residues. Germline V gene data show CDR1 as DFQATT and CDR2 as SNEGSKA (reference sequence). The CDR3 DNA is TGCAGTGCTGAAAGACCGGGACAGGGGGTCTACGAGCAGTACTTC. It translates to CSAERPGQGVYEQYF.

Here the CDR3 reads CSVVRDSSGELFF. The CDR3, as DNA: TGCAGCGTTGTCAGGGACAGTTCCGGGGAGCTGTTTTTT. The chain uses TRBV29-1 and TRBJ2-2; TRBD1 matches 7 bases. Looked up from germline, CDR1 is SQVTM and CDR2 is ANQGSEA. CDR3 length: 13 amino acids. The V segment lost 4 bases and the J segment 6 bases; nucleotides outside the gene matches: 5.

This clonotype was counted between two and nine times. This chain joins TRBV7-9 and TRBJ2-2, with a possible D match to TRBD1 (6 bases). With 6 bases removed from V and 4 bases from J, the gap between germline ends came to 15 bases. This CDR3 spans 15 amino acids. Germline V CDR1 and CDR2: SEHNR, FQNEAQ (reference sequence). The CDR3 region is CASRSPGVGTGELFF. CDR3 nucleotide sequence: TGTGCCAGCAGATCGCCAGGGGTGGGCACCGGGGAGCTGTTTTTT.

This clonotype appeared many times. The rearrangement links TRBV14 to TRBJ2-3; TRBD1 agrees at 8 bases. Germline V gives CDR1 SGHDN, CDR2 FVKESK. V lost 3 bases, J lost 4 bases, and 9 bases stayed unmatched. The CDR3 length is 16 residues. CDR3 coding DNA: TGTGCCAGCAGCCAGACAGGGGCGGCCCTTTCAGATACGCAGTATTTT. Amino acids: CASSQTGAALSDTQYF. The full variable domain, completed using reference TRBV14 and TRBJ2-3, is EAGVTQFPSHSVIEKGQTVTLRCDPISGHDNLYWYRRVMGKEIKFLLHFVKESKQDESGMPNNRFLAERTGGTYSTLKVQPAELEDSGVYFCASSQTGAALSDTQYFGPGTRLTVL.

In this sample, this clonotype turned up many times. The chain couples TRBV3-1 to TRBJ1-5; the D gene is possibly TRBD1 (6 bases). The V end was cut by 0 bases, the J end by 7 bases, with 10 bases between. The CDR3 runs to 14 residues. Looked up from germline, CDR1 is LGHDT and CDR2 is YNNKEL (reference sequence). The DNA for the CDR3 is TGTGCCAGCAGCCAAGATTCCAGGGGCCAGCCCCAGCATTTT. Protein: CASSQDSRGQPQHF. Together with reference TRBV3-1 and TRBJ1-5, the CDR3 gives the full variable domain: DTAVSQTPKYLVTQMGNDKSIKCEQNLGHDTMYWYKQDSKKFLKIMFSYNNKELIINETVPNRFSPKSPDKAHLNLHINSLELGDSAVYFCASSQDSRGQPQHFGDGTRLSIL.

The V and J genes are TRBV27 and TRBJ2-1, with 10 bases lining up with TRBD1. Per germline, CDR1 MNHEY and CDR2 SMNVEV (reference sequence). This CDR3 region has 17 residues. V trimming: 5 bases; J trimming: 0 bases; junction bases outside the gene matches: 7. CDR3 sequence (DNA): TGTGCCAGCAGTCAACGACAGGGGGCTGGCTCCTACAATGAGCAGTTCTTC. This codes for CASSQRQGAGSYNEQFF.

At least ten counts were recorded for this clonotype. The V and J genes are TRBV3-1 and TRBJ1-1; a weak D match, TRBD1 (6 bases). Germline V gene lookup returns CDR1 LGHDT and CDR2 YNNKEL (reference sequence). The CDR3 sequence is 14 residues long. Trimming removed 2 bases from V and 1 base from J, with 8 bases in between. This CDR3 reads CASSQHRENTEAFF. The CDR3 nucleotides are TGTGCCAGCAGCCAACACAGGGAGAACACTGAAGCTTTCTTT.

This chain links TRBV15 with TRBJ2-3, with a tentative D call TRBD2 (5 bases). The V end was cut by 3 bases, the J end by 11 bases, with 15 bases between. CDR3 length: 13 residues. The germline gives CDR1 LNHNV, CDR2 YYDKDF (reference sequence). Written as DNA, the CDR3 is TGTGCCACCAGCAGCATCCAACTAGAAGTGCAGTATTTT. Its protein product is CATSSIQLEVQYF.

V and J are TRBV7-3 and TRBJ2-2; TRBD2 agrees at 8 bases. V gave up 1 base and J gave up 4 bases; unmatched junction bases: 2. The CDR3 consists of 15 residues. Germline CDR1 reads SGHTA; CDR2 reads FQGTGA. CDR3: CASSLIAGGTGELFF. CDR3 coding DNA: TGTGCCAGCAGCTTAATTGCGGGGGGCACCGGGGAGCTGTTTTTT.

This clonotype has more than one count but fewer than ten. This chain connects TRBV5-1 to TRBJ2-7; D possibly matches TRBD1 or TRBD2 (5 bases each). V was cut by 0 bases and J by 5 bases, with 12 bases left in between. The germline CDR1 and CDR2 sequences are SGHRS and YFSETQ. The CDR3 is 14 amino acids. CDR3: CASSLDGGLDEQYF. The CDR3 bases are TGCGCCAGCAGCTTGGATGGGGGATTGGACGAGCAGTACTTC.

The V call is TRBV6-1, the J call TRBJ1-2; 7 nucleotides align to TRBD1. The V segment lost 3 bases and the J segment 8 bases; nucleotides outside the gene matches: 3. CDR3 length equals 12 residues. CDR1 MNHNS and CDR2 SASEGT come from the germline V gene. The DNA for the CDR3 is TGTGCCAGCAGTGAGGACAGGCGCGGCTACACCTTC. Amino acids: CASSEDRRGYTF.

This clonotype was recorded a few times. J is TRBJ2-5 and V is TRBV7-8, with D possibly TRBD2 on 6 matching bases. CDR3 length: 13 residues. Germline V gives CDR1 SGHVS, CDR2 FQNEAQ. V gave up 3 bases and J gave up 10 bases, with 15 bases separating them. This CDR3 is CASSLGDFGLQYF. CDR3 nucleotides: TGTGCCAGCAGCTTGGGGGACTTCGGGCTCCAGTACTTC.